The 22 T cell receptor beta chains given below trace back to one sample, sequenced in a study of OX40 agonist ivuxolimab in advanced cancers. Sequencing was performed with immunoSEQ multiplex PCR; in TCRdb, only in-frame clones are kept and a portion is missing. This table holds some 83,000 clones, roughly 80% found once. Sequences were derived from CD4+ or CD8+ T cells sorted from blood, sampled in a trial of the OX40 agonist ivuxolimab. The source of these receptors is an adult with an advanced solid tumor such as melanoma, head and neck, liver or kidney cancer.

The V gene is TRBV7-9, the J gene TRBJ2-7, with 9 bases aligning to TRBD1. Looked up from germline, CDR1 is SEHNR and CDR2 is FQNEAQ (reference sequence). Trimming cost V 4 bases and J 6 bases; bases outside gene matches: 7. The CDR3 loop spans 14 amino acids. The CDR3 protein is CASSSAGTGIEQYF. CDR3 DNA sequence: TGTGCCAGCAGCTCAGCCGGGACAGGGATCGAGCAGTACTTC.

The J gene is TRBJ1-1, the V gene TRBV11-2; no firm D call. This CDR3 contains 11 residues. Trimming took 5 bases from V and 2 from J, leaving 3 bases between them. From germline, CDR1 is SGHAT and CDR2 FQNNGV. As DNA, the CDR3 is TGTGCCAGCAGCATAAACACTGAAGCTTTCTTT. This translates into CASSINTEAFF.

This clone showed up just once. This CDR3 reads CASTGSGYEQYF. In DNA form, the CDR3 reads TGTGCCAGCACGGGTAGCGGCTACGAGCAGTACTTC. V is TRBV7-2 and J is TRBJ2-7; TRBD2 is a possible D gene (6 bases). CDR1 is SGHTA, CDR2 FQGNSA, per germline. The ends were cut back, 7 bases at V and 3 bases at J, with 10 bases in the middle. The CDR3 has 12 residues.

The rearrangement joins TRBV15 to TRBJ1-1, with unresolved D. CDR3 length: 14 residues. Trimming stripped 5 bases from V and 4 bases from J, with 14 bases between. Germline V gene lookup returns CDR1 LNHNV and CDR2 YYDKDF (reference sequence). The CDR3 DNA reads as TGTGCCACCAGCGGACCGTGGGGTAGCACTGAAGCTTTCTTT. Amino acid sequence: CATSGPWGSTEAFF.

This clone was counted once. The chain carries TRBV6-5 and TRBJ2-1, with D perhaps TRBD1 (6 bases). Germline V gene data show CDR1 as MNHEY and CDR2 as SVGAGI. The CDR3 has 11 amino acids. V gave up 7 bases and J gave up 6 bases, with 7 bases separating them. CDR3 region: CASTRGNEQFF. The CDR3, as DNA: TGTGCCAGCACCAGGGGCAATGAGCAGTTCTTC.

The CDR3 region has the DNA TGTGCCAGCAGCGTAGGGGACTCGACAGGGACTAGCACAGATACGCAGTATTTT. Protein sequence: CASSVGDSTGTSTDTQYF. The chain employs TRBV9 and TRBJ2-3; D is possibly TRBD1 (7 bases). The CDR3 totals 18 residues. CDR1 and CDR2 (germline): SGDLS, YYNGEE. V was cut by 0 bases and J by 0 bases, with 17 bases left in between. Combining the CDR3 with reference TRBV9 and TRBJ2-3 gives the whole variable domain DSGVTQTPKHLITATGQRVTLRCSPRSGDLSVYWYQQSLDQGLQFLIQYYNGEERAKGNILERFSAQQFPDLHSELNLSSLELGDSALYFCASSVGDSTGTSTDTQYFGPGTRLTVL.

Details on this clone: This sample includes further DNA sequences coding for the same CDR3. The gene calls are TRBV7-9 and TRBJ1-3; 7 nucleotides agree with TRBD1. The length of the CDR3 is 15 residues. CDR1 is SEHNR, CDR2 FQNEAQ, per germline (reference sequence). J gave up 0 bases and V 4 bases, and 3 bases lay outside the gene matches. The CDR3 protein is CASSWDRSSGNTIYF. For the CDR3, the DNA is TGTGCCAGCAGCTGGGACAGATCCTCTGGAAACACCATATATTTT. Complete variable domain (other parts from reference TRBV7-9 and TRBJ1-3): DTGVSQNPRHKITKRGQNVTFRCDPISEHNRLYWYRQTLGQGPEFLTYFQNEAQLEKSRLLSDRFSAERPKGSFSTLEIQRTEQGDSAMYLCASSWDRSSGNTIYFGEGSWLTVV.

This clone has more than one count but fewer than ten. This sequence joins TRBV30 and TRBJ1-5; the D gene is possibly TRBD1 (6 bases). Germline CDR1 and CDR2: GTSNPN and SVGIG (reference sequence). Trimming stripped 3 bases from V and 0 bases from J, with 9 bases between. The CDR3 is 14 amino acids. This CDR3 is CAWSGTLSNQPQHF. CDR3 coding DNA: TGTGCCTGGAGCGGGACACTTAGCAATCAGCCCCAGCATTTT.

The chain employs TRBV7-2 and TRBJ1-6; D is possibly TRBD1 (6 bases). Trimming removed 5 bases at V and 10 bases at J, with 18 bases between. CDR3 size: 15 residues. Per the germline V gene, CDR1 is SGHTA and CDR2 is FQGNSA. DNA for the CDR3: TGTGCCAGCAGCGTTAGCACAGGGACGGTGTCACCCCTCCACTTT. Amino acid sequence: CASSVSTGTVSPLHF.

This clone was detected only a few times. This chain joins TRBV2 and TRBJ1-1; no firm D call. Germline V CDR1 and CDR2: SNHLY, FYNNEI. The CDR3 is 13 residues long. With 5 bases removed from V and 5 bases from J, the gap between germline ends came to 12 bases. The CDR3: CASSRTERTEAFF. CDR3 nucleotide sequence: TGTGCCAGCAGTAGGACTGAACGAACTGAAGCTTTCTTT.

The chain has TRBV2 and TRBJ1-1, with TRBD1 matching 7 bases. Germline values: CDR1 SNHLY, CDR2 FYNNEI. Germline trimming cut 8 bases from V and 5 bases from J; bases unmatched to any gene: 8. CDR3 size: 13 residues. The CDR3 protein is CASPDREGTEAFF. DNA of the CDR3: TGTGCCAGCCCCGACAGGGAGGGAACTGAAGCTTTCTTT.

The CDR3 DNA is TGTGCCAGCAGCTTTCTAGCGGGGGACACGGAGACCCAGTACTTC. As protein: CASSFLAGDTETQYF. This rearrangement joins TRBV11-3 to TRBJ2-5; 10 bases are shared with TRBD2. Germline V CDR1 and CDR2: SGHNT, YENEEA. The CDR3 totals 15 residues. The V and J ends lost 3 bases and 5 bases, in that order; junction bases with no gene match: 6.

This chain joins TRBV7-2 and TRBJ1-5; TRBD1 might be the D (5 bases). The CDR3 spans 15 residues. Looked up from germline, CDR1 is SGHTA and CDR2 is FQGNSA. Between the trimmed V and J ends, which lost 2 bases and 5 bases, there was a span of 13 bases. This chain's CDR3 is CASSLWSGPDQPQHF. The CDR3 DNA reads as TGTGCCAGCAGCTTATGGTCAGGGCCCGATCAGCCCCAGCATTTT.

The rearrangement uses TRBV19 and TRBJ1-1; D is unclear. V dropped 8 bases and J dropped 1 base, with 17 bases sitting between them. The CDR3 consists of 15 residues. Germline assignment: CDR1 LNHDA and CDR2 SQIVND (reference sequence). CDR3 bases: TGTGCCAGTCGAGACCGGCCTGGCCCGAACACTGAAGCTTTCTTT. Translating it yields CASRDRPGPNTEAFF.

The CDR3 region is CASSPTGPGNTIYF. CDR3 DNA sequence: TGCGCCAGCAGCCCTACAGGGCCTGGAAACACCATATATTTT. The chain uses TRBV5-1 and TRBJ1-3, with a tentative D call TRBD1 (6 bases). The CDR3 spans 14 residues. Germline loops: CDR1 SGHRS, CDR2 YFSETQ. The V and J ends lost 4 bases and 2 bases respectively, with 10 bases between them.

The chain carries TRBV30 and TRBJ2-1, with 11 nucleotides matching TRBD2. Trimming at V came to 2 bases and at J to 7 bases, leaving 1 base not matched to a gene. The CDR3 is 13 residues long. Germline V lookup: CDR1 GTSNPN, CDR2 SVGIG (reference sequence). The DNA for the CDR3 is TGTGCCTGGAGTAGACTAGCGGGAAATGAGCAGTTCTTC. It specifies CAWSRLAGNEQFF.

The genes are TRBV5-5 and TRBJ1-6; D is ambiguous. The CDR3 loop spans 13 amino acids. V lost 0 bases, J lost 7 bases, and 5 bases lay in between. Germline values: CDR1 SGHKS, CDR2 YYEKEE (reference sequence). CDR3 bases: TGTGCCAGCAGCTTGGACGTGAATTCACCCCTCCACTTT. It is translated as CASSLDVNSPLHF. The whole variable domain, filled in from reference TRBV5-5 and TRBJ1-6, reads DAGVTQSPTHLIKTRGQQVTLRCSPISGHKSVSWYQQVLGQGPQFIFQYYEKEERGRGNFPDRFSARQFPNYSSELNVNALLLGDSALYLCASSLDVNSPLHFGNGTRLTVT.

V gene TRBV6-1 combines with J gene TRBJ1-2; D unresolved. The germline V gene encodes CDR1 MNHNS and CDR2 SASEGT. The CDR3 is made up of 12 amino acids. Trimming cost V 1 base and J 4 bases, with 4 bases left between them. The CDR3: CASSEGSYGYTF. The CDR3 DNA reads as TGTGCCAGCAGTGAAGGGAGCTATGGCTACACCTTC.

This clone was seen just once. The V call is TRBV9, the J call TRBJ1-2; D not certain. Germline CDR1 is SGDLS and CDR2 is YYNGEE. Trimming took off 4 bases at V and 4 bases at J, with 11 bases between the two ends. This CDR3 is built from 13 residues. The CDR3 region has the DNA TGTGCCAGCAGCCCAACGGTCGGCTATGGCTACACCTTC. Its protein product is CASSPTVGYGYTF.

This rearrangement joins TRBV5-1 to TRBJ2-2; possibly TRBD1 for D (5 bases). This CDR3 contains 13 residues. Trimming shortened V by 2 bases and J by 6 bases, and 8 bases separated the two germline ends. Germline V lookup: CDR1 SGHRS, CDR2 YFSETQ. The CDR3 is CASSLQVAGELFF. DNA of the CDR3: TGCGCCAGCAGCTTACAGGTCGCCGGGGAGCTGTTTTTT.

The V and J genes are TRBV20-1 and TRBJ1-2; D remains ambiguous. Germline CDR1 reads DFQATT; CDR2 reads SNEGSKA (reference sequence). The CDR3 runs 11 residues. V lost 5 bases to trimming and J lost 10 bases, with 14 bases between them. As DNA, the CDR3 is TGCAGTGCTTTCAGACAAACCGTCTACACCTTC. Its protein is CSAFRQTVYTF.

The chain combines TRBV2 with TRBJ2-2; tentative D call: TRBD2 (6 bases). This CDR3 spans 14 amino acids. Trimming cost V 7 bases and J 6 bases, with 15 bases left between them. Germline CDR1 reads SNHLY; CDR2 reads FYNNEI. The CDR3 DNA follows: TGTGCCAGCATTTACTACTCGGGGGCCGGGGAGCTGTTTTTT. Protein sequence: CASIYYSGAGELFF.